This entry lists 26 T cell receptor beta chains sequenced from one sample in a study of blood T cells in healthy people across ages. The second PCR ran about 6 to 12 cycles with a sample-barcoded 5' primer and J-beta primers. In TCRdb, the 5' RACE reads were re-called with MiXCR into one record per CDR3 protein. The sample includes about 1.8 million distinct CDR3 sequences, around 48% of them seen just once. Sequenced material: blood. Source of these receptors: a woman in her thirties or forties in good health.

V is TRBV9 and J is TRBJ2-6, with D uncertain. The CDR3 covers 16 residues. Germline V lookup: CDR1 SGDLS, CDR2 YYNGEE. V lost 0 bases, J lost 0 bases, and 7 bases lay in between. CDR3 nucleotide sequence: TGTGCCAGCAGCGTAGGTGAAATCTCTGGGGCCAACGTCCTGACTTTC. Translated, it gives CASSVGEISGANVLTF.

The rearrangement uses TRBV10-3 and TRBJ2-1; 11 nucleotides match TRBD2. From germline, CDR1 is ENHRY and CDR2 SYGVKD. This CDR3 region has 18 residues. J gave up 9 bases and V 0 bases, and 13 bases lay outside the gene matches. In DNA form, the CDR3 reads TGTGCCATCAGTGAGTCGAGCAGTATAGCGGGGGGGCCCCTTGAGCAGTTCTTC. It codes for CAISESSSIAGGPLEQFF.

This chain joins TRBV3-1 and TRBJ2-4; tentative D call: TRBD1 (6 bases). Germline CDR1 LGHDT, CDR2 YNNKEL (reference sequence). Trimming stripped 3 bases from V and 3 bases from J, with 12 bases between. There are 15 residues in the CDR3. The CDR3: CASSHRDIYKNIQYF. CDR3 in DNA: TGTGCCAGCAGCCACCGGGACATTTACAAAAACATTCAGTACTTC.

The chain recombines TRBV12-3 or TRBV12-4 with TRBJ1-5; D call uncertain. The germline V and J ends were trimmed by 10 bases and 1 base, with 8 bases remaining between them. This CDR3 comprises 12 residues. CDR3 sequence reads: CAIRTSNQPQHF. DNA for the CDR3: TGTGCCATTCGTACCAGCAATCAGCCCCAGCATTTT.

This sequence joins TRBV6-5 and TRBJ1-1; 7 bases agree with TRBD1. This CDR3 has 17 amino acids. From germline, CDR1 is MNHEY and CDR2 SVGAGI. V shed 8 bases and J 3 bases; nucleotides not matched to a gene: 18. CDR3 protein: CASQLLTQGRTHTEAFF. Here the CDR3 DNA reads TGTGCCAGCCAATTACTAACACAGGGGCGTACTCACACTGAAGCTTTCTTT.

The chain combines TRBV4-1 with TRBJ1-2; D remains unclear. Germline CDR1 and CDR2: MGHRA and YSYEKL. V lost 4 bases and J 4 bases, leaving 13 bases between the germline ends. The CDR3 has 14 residues. The CDR3 region has the DNA TGCGCCAGCAGCCCACCGGGAGAGGTCTATGGCTACACCTTC. Protein sequence: CASSPPGEVYGYTF.

This clonotype was seen many times. This chain links TRBV29-1 with TRBJ2-7, with a weak D call TRBD2 (5 bases). V dropped 6 bases and J dropped 2 bases, with 8 bases sitting between them. This CDR3 is built from 11 residues. Germline CDR1 and CDR2: SQVTM and ANQGSEA. CDR3 in amino acids: CSVGDTYEQYF. CDR3 sequence (DNA): TGCAGCGTCGGGGATACCTACGAGCAGTACTTC.

The genes are TRBV14 and TRBJ2-7; D is possibly TRBD1 (5 bases). V lost 2 bases, J lost 6 bases, and 11 bases lay in between. The CDR3 extends over 13 amino acids. CDR1 is SGHDN, CDR2 FVKESK, per germline. The CDR3 DNA sequence: TGTGCCAGCAGCCAATGGCAGGGTGGCGAGCAGTACTTC. The encoded protein is CASSQWQGGEQYF.

This clonotype was counted between two and nine times. The chain couples TRBV28 to TRBJ2-5; D tentatively fits TRBD1 or TRBD2 (5 bases each). From germline, CDR1 is MDHEN and CDR2 SYDVKM. Trimming shortened V by 2 bases and J by 2 bases, and 9 bases separated the two germline ends. CDR3 length: 14 amino acids. The CDR3 here is CASSLLGEQETQYF. DNA of the CDR3: TGTGCCAGCAGTTTACTGGGGGAACAAGAGACCCAGTACTTC.

V and J are TRBV29-1 and TRBJ2-5; 8 nucleotides match TRBD2. The CDR3 loop spans 15 amino acids. Per the germline V gene, CDR1 is SQVTM and CDR2 is ANQGSEA. Trimming at V came to 0 bases and at J to 2 bases, leaving 5 bases not matched to a gene. The CDR3 loop reads CSVEEAGVTQETQYF. The CDR3 DNA sequence: TGCAGCGTTGAAGAAGCGGGGGTGACTCAAGAGACCCAGTACTTC.

The V gene is TRBV7-2, the J gene TRBJ2-3; D is undetermined. This CDR3 has 14 residues. V shed 5 bases and J shed 0 bases, with 9 bases lying between them. CDR1 and CDR2 (germline): SGHTA, FQGNSA. CDR3 sequence: CASSPRKSTDTQYF. In nucleotides, the CDR3 is TGTGCCAGCAGCCCAAGGAAGAGCACAGATACGCAGTATTTT.

This chain links TRBV7-9 with TRBJ1-6, with D perhaps TRBD1 (5 bases). CDR3 length: 12 residues. Trimming cost V 5 bases and J 11 bases, with 10 bases left between them. Germline assignment: CDR1 SEHNR and CDR2 FQNEAQ (reference sequence). The chain's CDR3 is CASSVTGAPLHF. CDR3 nucleotide sequence: TGTGCCAGCAGCGTAACAGGTGCACCCCTCCACTTT.

V usage is TRBV5-1 and J usage is TRBJ2-7; 11 bases fit TRBD1. Germline values: CDR1 SGHRS, CDR2 YFSETQ. The CDR3 is 16 amino acids. The ends lost 4 bases at V and 7 bases at J; junction bases unmatched: 13. DNA for the CDR3: TGCGCCAGCAGCCGAGGGGGGACAGGGGGTGAGAATGAGCAGTACTTC. This gives the protein CASSRGGTGGENEQYF.

The CDR3: CSASGQGSNQPQHF. In DNA, the CDR3 is TGCAGCGCCTCGGGACAGGGGTCCAATCAGCCCCAGCATTTT. The rearrangement links TRBV29-1 to TRBJ1-5; 10 positions match TRBD1. V shed 7 bases, J shed 3 bases, and the junction held 6 bases outside the gene matches. CDR1 and CDR2 from the germline V gene are SQVTM and ANQGSEA. The CDR3 is 14 amino acids. The full variable domain, completed using reference TRBV29-1 and TRBJ1-5, is SAVISQKPSRDICQRGTSLTIQCQVDSQVTMMFWYRQQPGQSLTLIATANQGSEATYESGFVIDKFPISRPNLTFSTLTVSNMSPEDSSIYLCSASGQGSNQPQHFGDGTRLSIL.

The rearrangement uses TRBV12-3 or TRBV12-4 and TRBJ2-3; perhaps TRBD2 as D (5 bases). Trimming took 2 bases from V and 5 from J, leaving 11 bases between them. The CDR3 is 14 amino acids. CDR3 residues: CASSLRGSGDTQYF. CDR3 coding DNA: TGTGCCAGCAGTTTAAGAGGGTCAGGAGATACGCAGTATTTT.

V usage is TRBV7-9 and J usage is TRBJ1-1; D perhaps matches TRBD1 (5 bases). Germline values: CDR1 SEHNR, CDR2 FQNEAQ (reference sequence). V lost 5 bases and J lost 0, with 10 bases in between. The CDR3 length is 14 residues. The CDR3 nucleotides read TGTGCCAGCAGCCACCAAGGGGTGAACACTGAAGCTTTCTTT. Residues: CASSHQGVNTEAFF.

The chain joins TRBV27 to TRBJ2-3; either TRBD1 or TRBD2 may supply D (5 bases each). The CDR3 length is 16 residues. Germline CDR1 and CDR2: MNHEY and SMNVEV (reference sequence). V lost 1 base and J 1 base, leaving 12 bases between the germline ends. The CDR3 region is CASSLFLGVGTDTQYF. The CDR3 coding sequence is TGTGCCAGCAGTTTATTTCTGGGGGTGGGCACAGATACGCAGTATTTT.

This clonotype was observed a handful of times. CDR3: CSARARRHSEKGKLFF. The CDR3 bases are TGCAGTGCTAGAGCGCGCAGGCACTCGGAGAAGGGAAAACTGTTTTTT. The J gene is TRBJ1-4, the V gene TRBV20-1, with D unresolved. Germline CDR1 reads DFQATT; CDR2 reads SNEGSKA (reference sequence). CDR3 length: 16 residues. Trimming shortened V by 1 base and J by 10 bases, and 22 bases separated the two germline ends.

The genes are TRBV7-2 and TRBJ2-1, with D possibly matching TRBD2 (5 bases). CDR1 and CDR2 from the germline V gene are SGHTA and FQGNSA. The CDR3 loop spans 16 amino acids. V was clipped by 0 bases and J by 13 bases, with 22 bases between them. In DNA, the CDR3 is TGTGCCAGCAGCTTAGCCCCGGGAACAGACCTGGAGACCCAGTTCTTC. It translates to CASSLAPGTDLETQFF.

This CDR3 reads CSARQIAGQVYNEQYF. The DNA for the CDR3 is TGCAGTGCTAGACAAATAGCGGGCCAAGTTTACAATGAGCAGTACTTC. V usage is TRBV20-1 and J usage is TRBJ2-1; 7 bases map to TRBD2. The end of the DNA fits TRBJ2-7 better, so the J call may be wrong. The CDR3 has 16 amino acids. The germline V gene encodes CDR1 DFQATT and CDR2 SNEGSKA (reference sequence).

This clonotype has just a few counts. This chain uses TRBV11-2 with TRBJ2-6, with TRBD1 matching over 7 bases. The trim removed 6 bases at V and 2 bases at J, leaving 4 bases unmatched. The germline V gene has CDR1 SGHAT and CDR2 FQNNGV. The CDR3 is made up of 15 amino acids. The CDR3 protein is CASRNDRAGANVLTF. The CDR3 bases are TGTGCCAGCAGAAATGACAGGGCTGGGGCCAACGTCCTGACTTTC.

This clonotype was observed a handful of times. The chain carries TRBV20-1 and TRBJ2-5; 8 bases map to TRBD2. The V segment lost 2 bases and the J segment 1 base; nucleotides outside the gene matches: 9. CDR1 DFQATT and CDR2 SNEGSKA come from the germline V gene (reference sequence). CDR3 size: 16 residues. The CDR3 DNA reads TGCAGTGCTAGAAGTTTCCAGCGGGGGTCCCAAGAGACCCAGTACTTC. It translates to CSARSFQRGSQETQYF.

Only a few counts were recorded for this clonotype. V and J are TRBV4-3 and TRBJ2-7; TRBD1 agrees at 9 bases. Germline-derived CDR1 and CDR2 are LGHNA and YSLEER. V lost 0 bases to trimming and J lost 3 bases; unmatched junction nucleotides: 6. The CDR3 extends over 16 amino acids. The CDR3 bases are TGCGCCAGCAGCCAAGACGCCCCGGGACAGGGCTACGAGCAGTACTTC. This translates into CASSQDAPGQGYEQYF.

V and J are TRBV20-1 and TRBJ2-1; the D gene is possibly TRBD1 (6 bases). V was shortened by 5 bases and J by 7 bases, with 9 bases between the two germline ends. In germline, CDR1 is DFQATT, CDR2 SNEGSKA (reference sequence). CDR3 length: 11 residues. DNA for the CDR3: TGCAGTGCTCCAGGGGAAAATGAGCAGTTCTTC. It yields the protein CSAPGENEQFF.

The J gene is TRBJ2-1, the V gene TRBV4-1, with TRBD2 as a possible D gene (6 bases). The CDR3 covers 15 residues. The V end was cut by 0 bases, the J end by 5 bases, with 11 bases between. Germline CDR1 reads MGHRA; CDR2 reads YSYEKL. CDR3 DNA: TGCGCCAGCAGCCAAGAGGGCGGGGAGAACAATGAGCAGTTCTTC. Protein product: CASSQEGGENNEQFF.

This clonotype was observed a few times. V is TRBV3-1 and J is TRBJ1-2; D possibly corresponds to TRBD1 (6 bases). CDR1 is LGHDT and CDR2 is YNNKEL in the germline V gene (reference sequence). CDR3 length: 14 amino acids. V was pared by 4 bases and J by 4 bases, with 13 bases between. CDR3 in DNA: TGTGCCAGCAGCCCGGGGATAGGGGGCTATGGCTACACCTTC. It is translated as CASSPGIGGYGYTF.